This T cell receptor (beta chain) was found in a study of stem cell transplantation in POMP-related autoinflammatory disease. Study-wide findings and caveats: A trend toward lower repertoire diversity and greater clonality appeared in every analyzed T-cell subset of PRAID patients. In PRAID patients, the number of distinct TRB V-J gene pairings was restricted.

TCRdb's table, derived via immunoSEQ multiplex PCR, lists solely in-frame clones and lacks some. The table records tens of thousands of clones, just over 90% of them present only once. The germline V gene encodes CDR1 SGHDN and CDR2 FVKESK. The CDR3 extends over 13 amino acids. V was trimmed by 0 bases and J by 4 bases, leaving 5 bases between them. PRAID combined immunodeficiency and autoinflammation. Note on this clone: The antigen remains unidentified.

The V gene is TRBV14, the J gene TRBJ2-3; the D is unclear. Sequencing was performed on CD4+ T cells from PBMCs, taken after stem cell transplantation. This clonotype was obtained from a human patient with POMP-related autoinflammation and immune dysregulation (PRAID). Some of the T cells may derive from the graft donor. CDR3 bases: TGTGCCAGCAGCCAAGAGTTGGCAGATACGCAGTATTTT. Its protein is CASSQELADTQYF.